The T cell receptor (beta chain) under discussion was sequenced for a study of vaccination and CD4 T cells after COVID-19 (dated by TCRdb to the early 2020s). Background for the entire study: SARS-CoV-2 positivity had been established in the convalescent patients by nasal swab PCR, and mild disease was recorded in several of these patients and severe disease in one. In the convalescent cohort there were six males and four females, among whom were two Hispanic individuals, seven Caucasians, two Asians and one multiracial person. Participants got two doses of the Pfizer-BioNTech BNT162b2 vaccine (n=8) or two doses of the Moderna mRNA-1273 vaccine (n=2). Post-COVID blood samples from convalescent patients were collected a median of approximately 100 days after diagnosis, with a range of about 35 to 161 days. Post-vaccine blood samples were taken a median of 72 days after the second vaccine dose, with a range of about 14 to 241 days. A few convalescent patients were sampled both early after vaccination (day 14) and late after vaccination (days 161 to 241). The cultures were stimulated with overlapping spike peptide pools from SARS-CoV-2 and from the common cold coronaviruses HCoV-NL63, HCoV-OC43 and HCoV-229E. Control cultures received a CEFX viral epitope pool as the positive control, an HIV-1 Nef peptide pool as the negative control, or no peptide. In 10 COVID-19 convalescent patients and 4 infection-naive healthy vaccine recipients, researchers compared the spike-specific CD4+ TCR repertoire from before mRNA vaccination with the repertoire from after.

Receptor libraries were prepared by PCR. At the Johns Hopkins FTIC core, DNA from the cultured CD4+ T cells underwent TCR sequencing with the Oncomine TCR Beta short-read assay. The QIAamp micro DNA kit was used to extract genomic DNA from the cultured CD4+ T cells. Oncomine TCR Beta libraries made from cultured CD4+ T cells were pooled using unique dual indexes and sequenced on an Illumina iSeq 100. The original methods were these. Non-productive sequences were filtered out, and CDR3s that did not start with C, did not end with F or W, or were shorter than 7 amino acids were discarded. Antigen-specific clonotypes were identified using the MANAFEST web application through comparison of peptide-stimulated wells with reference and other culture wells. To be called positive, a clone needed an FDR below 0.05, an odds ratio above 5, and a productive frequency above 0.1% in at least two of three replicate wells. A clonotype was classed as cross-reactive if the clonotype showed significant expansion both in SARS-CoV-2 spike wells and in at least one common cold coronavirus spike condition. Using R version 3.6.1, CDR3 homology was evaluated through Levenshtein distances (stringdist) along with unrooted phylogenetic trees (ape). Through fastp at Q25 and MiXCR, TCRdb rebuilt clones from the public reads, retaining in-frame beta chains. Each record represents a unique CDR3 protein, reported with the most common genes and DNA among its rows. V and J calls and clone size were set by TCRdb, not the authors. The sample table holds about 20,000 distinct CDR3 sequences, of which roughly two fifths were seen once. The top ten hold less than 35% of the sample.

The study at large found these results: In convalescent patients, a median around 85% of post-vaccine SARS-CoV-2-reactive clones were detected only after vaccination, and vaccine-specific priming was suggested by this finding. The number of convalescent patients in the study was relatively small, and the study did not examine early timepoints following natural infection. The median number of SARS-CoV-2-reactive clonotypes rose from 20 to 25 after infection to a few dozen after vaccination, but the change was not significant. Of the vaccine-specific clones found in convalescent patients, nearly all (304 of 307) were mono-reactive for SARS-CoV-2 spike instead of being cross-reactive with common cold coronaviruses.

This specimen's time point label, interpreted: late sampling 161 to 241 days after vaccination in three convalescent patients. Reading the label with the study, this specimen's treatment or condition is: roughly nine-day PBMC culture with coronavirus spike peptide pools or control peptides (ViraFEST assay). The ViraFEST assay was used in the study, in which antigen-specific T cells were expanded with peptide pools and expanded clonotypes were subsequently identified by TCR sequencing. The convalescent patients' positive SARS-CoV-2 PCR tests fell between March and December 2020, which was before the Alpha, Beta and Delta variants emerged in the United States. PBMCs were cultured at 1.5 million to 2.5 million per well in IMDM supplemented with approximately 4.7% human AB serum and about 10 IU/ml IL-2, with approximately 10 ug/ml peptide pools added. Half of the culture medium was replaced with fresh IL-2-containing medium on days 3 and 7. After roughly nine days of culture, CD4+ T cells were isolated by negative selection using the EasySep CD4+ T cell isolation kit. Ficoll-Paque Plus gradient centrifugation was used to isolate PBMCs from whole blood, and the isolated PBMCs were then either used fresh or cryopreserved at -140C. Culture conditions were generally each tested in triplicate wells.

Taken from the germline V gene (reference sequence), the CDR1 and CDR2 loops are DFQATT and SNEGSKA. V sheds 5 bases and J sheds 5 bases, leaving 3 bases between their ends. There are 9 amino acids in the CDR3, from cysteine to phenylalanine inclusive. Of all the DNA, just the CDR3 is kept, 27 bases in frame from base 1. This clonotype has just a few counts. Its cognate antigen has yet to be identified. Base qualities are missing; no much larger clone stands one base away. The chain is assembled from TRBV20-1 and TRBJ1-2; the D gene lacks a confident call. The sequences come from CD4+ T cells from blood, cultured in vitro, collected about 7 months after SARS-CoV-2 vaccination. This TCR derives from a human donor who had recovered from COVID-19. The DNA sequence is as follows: TGCAGTGCTTTTTATGGCTACACCTTC. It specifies CSAFYGYTF.